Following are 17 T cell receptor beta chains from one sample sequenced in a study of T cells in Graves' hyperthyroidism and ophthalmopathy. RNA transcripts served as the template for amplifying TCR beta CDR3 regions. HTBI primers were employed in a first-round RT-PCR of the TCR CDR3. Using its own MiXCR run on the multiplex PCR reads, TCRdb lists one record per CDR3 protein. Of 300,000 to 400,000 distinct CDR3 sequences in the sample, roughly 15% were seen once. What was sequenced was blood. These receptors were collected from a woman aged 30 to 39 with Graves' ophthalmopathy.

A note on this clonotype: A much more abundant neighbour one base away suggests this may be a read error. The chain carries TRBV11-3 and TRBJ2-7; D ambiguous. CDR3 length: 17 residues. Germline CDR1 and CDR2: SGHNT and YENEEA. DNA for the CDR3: TGTGCCAGCAGCTTAGGCCGGAGCAGGACCTTTCGGAACGAGCAGCACTTC. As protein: CASSLGRSRTFRNEQHF. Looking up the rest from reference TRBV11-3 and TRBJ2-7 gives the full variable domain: EAGVVQSPRYKIIEKKQPVAFWCNPISGHNTLYWYLQNLGQGPELLIRYENEEAVDDSQLPKDRFSAERLKGVDSTLKIQPAELGDSAVYLCASSLGRSRTFRNEQHFGPGTRLTVT.

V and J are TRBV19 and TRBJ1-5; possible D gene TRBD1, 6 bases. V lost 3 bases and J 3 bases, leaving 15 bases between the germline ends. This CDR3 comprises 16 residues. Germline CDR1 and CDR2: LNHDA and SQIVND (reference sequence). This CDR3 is CASSIWAGANNQPQHF. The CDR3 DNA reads TGTGCCAGTAGTATCTGGGCGGGGGCGAACAATCAGCCCCAGCATTTT.

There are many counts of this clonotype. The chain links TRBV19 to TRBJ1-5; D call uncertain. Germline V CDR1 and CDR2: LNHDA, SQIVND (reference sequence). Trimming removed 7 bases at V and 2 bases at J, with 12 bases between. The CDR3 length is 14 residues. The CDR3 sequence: CASMSRYGNQPQHF. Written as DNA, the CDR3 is TGTGCCAGTATGTCCAGGTACGGCAATCAGCCCCAGCATTTT. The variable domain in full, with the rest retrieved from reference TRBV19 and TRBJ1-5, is DGGITQSPKYLFRKEGQNVTLSCEQNLNHDAMYWYRQDPGQGLRLIYYSQIVNDFQKGDIAEGYSVSREKKESFPLTVTSAQKNPTAFYLCASMSRYGNQPQHFGDGTRLSIL.

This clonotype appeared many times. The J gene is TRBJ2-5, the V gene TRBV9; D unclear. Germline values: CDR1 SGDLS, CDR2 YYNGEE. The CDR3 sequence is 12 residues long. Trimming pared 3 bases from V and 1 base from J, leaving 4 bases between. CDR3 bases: TGTGCCAGCAGCGATATCCAAGAGACCCAGTACTTC. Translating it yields CASSDIQETQYF.

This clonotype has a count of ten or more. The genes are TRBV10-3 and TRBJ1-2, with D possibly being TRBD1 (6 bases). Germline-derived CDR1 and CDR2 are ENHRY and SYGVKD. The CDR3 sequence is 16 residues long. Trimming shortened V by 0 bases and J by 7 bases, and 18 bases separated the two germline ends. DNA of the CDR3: TGTGCCATCAGTGAGTCGCCGACAGTACAGGGCCTTGGCTACACCTTC. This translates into CAISESPTVQGLGYTF.

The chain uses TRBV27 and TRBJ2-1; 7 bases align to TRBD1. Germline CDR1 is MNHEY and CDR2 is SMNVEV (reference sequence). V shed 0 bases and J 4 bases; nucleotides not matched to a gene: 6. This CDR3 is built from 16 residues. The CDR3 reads CASSLSIGDRYNEQFF. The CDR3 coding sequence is TGTGCCAGCAGTTTATCCATTGGGGACAGATACAATGAGCAGTTCTTC.

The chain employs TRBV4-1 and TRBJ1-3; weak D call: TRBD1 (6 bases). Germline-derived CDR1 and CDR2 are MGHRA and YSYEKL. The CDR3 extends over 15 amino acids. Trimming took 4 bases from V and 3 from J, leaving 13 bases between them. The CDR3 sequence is CASSRQQGLGNTIYF. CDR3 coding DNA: TGCGCCAGCAGCCGTCAACAGGGCCTTGGAAACACCATATATTTT.

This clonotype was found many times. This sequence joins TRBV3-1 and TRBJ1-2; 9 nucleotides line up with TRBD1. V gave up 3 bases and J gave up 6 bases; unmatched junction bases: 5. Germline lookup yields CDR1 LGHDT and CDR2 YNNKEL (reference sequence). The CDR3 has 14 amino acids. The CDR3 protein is CASSQRTGEDGYTF. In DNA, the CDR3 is TGTGCCAGCAGCCAGAGGACAGGGGAAGATGGCTACACCTTC. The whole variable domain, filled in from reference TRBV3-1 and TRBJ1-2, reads DTAVSQTPKYLVTQMGNDKSIKCEQNLGHDTMYWYKQDSKKFLKIMFSYNNKELIINETVPNRFSPKSPDKAHLNLHINSLELGDSAVYFCASSQRTGEDGYTFGSGTRLTVV.

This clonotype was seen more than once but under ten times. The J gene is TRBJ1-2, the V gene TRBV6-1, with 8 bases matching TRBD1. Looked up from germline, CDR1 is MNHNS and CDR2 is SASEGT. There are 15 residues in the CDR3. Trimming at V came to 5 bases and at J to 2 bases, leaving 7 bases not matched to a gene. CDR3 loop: CASSQYRDRNYGYTF. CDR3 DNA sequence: TGTGCCAGCAGTCAATATCGGGACAGGAACTATGGCTACACCTTC.

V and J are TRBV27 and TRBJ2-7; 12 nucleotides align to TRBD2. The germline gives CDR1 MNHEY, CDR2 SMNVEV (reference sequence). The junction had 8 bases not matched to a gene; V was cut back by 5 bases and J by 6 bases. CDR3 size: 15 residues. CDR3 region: CASSLLAGGPGEQYF. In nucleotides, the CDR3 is TGTGCCAGCAGTCTTCTAGCGGGGGGGCCCGGCGAGCAGTACTTC.

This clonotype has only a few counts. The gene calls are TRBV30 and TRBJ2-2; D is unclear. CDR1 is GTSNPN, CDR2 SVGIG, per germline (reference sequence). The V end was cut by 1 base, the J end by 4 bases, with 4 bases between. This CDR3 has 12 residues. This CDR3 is CAWSEGTGELFF. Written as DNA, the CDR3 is TGTGCCTGGAGTGAGGGCACCGGGGAGCTGTTTTTT.

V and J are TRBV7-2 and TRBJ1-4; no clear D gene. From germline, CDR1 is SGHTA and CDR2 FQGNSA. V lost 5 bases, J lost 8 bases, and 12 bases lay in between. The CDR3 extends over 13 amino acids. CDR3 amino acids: CASSRSISEKLFF. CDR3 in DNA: TGTGCCAGCAGCCGCTCGATTTCAGAAAAACTGTTTTTT.

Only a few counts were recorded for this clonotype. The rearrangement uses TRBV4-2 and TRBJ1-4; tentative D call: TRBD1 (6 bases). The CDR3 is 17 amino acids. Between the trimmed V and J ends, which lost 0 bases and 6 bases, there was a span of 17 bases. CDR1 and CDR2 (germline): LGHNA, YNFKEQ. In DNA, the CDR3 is TGTGCCAGCAGCCAAGATCCGTCGGGGACAAACGATGAAAAACTGTTTTTT. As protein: CASSQDPSGTNDEKLFF.

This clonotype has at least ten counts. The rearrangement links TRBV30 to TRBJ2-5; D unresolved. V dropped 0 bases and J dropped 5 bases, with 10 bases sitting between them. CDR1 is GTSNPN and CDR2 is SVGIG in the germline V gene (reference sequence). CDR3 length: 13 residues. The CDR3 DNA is TGTGCCTGGAGTGTTGGTGGCTTGGAGACCCAGTACTTC. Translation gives CAWSVGGLETQYF.

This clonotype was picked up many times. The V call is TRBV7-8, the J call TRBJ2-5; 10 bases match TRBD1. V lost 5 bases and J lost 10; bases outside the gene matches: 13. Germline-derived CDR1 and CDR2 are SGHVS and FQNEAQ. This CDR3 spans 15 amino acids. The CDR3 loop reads CASSPDRGRWGGQYF. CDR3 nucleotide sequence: TGTGCCAGCAGCCCCGACAGGGGGCGTTGGGGGGGCCAGTACTTC.

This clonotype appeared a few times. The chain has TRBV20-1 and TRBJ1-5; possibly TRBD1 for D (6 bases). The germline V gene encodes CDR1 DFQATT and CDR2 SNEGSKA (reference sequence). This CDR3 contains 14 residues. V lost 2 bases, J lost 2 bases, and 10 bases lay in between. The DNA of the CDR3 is TGCAGTGCTAGATCGGGGGCGGGCAATCAGCCCCAGCATTTT. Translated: CSARSGAGNQPQHF.

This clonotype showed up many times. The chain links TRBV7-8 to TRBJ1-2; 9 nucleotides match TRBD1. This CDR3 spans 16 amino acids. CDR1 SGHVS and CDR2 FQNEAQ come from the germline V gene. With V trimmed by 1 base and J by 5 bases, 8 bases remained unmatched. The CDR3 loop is CASSLVYRDRVYGYTF. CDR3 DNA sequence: TGTGCCAGCAGCTTAGTCTACCGGGACAGGGTGTATGGCTACACCTTC.